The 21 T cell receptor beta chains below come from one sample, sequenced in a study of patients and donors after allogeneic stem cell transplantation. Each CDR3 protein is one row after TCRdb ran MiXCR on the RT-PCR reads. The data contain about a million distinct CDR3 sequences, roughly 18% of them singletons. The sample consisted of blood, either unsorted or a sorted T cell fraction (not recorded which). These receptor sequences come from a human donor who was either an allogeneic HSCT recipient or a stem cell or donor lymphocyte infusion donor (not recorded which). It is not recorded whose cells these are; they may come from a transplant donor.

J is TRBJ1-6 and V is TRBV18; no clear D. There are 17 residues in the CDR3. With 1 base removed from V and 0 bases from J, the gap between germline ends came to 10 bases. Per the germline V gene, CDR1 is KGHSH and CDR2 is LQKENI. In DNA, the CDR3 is TGTGCCAGCTCACCACGCGAAATAAGCTCCTATAATTCACCCCTCCACTTT. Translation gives CASSPREISSYNSPLHF.

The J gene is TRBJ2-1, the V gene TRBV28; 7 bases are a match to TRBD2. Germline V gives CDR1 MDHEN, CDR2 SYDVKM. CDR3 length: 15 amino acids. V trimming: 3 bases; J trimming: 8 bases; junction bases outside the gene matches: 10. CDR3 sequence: CASSFWAGEVDEQFF. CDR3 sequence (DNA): TGTGCCAGCAGTTTTTGGGCGGGAGAGGTCGATGAGCAGTTCTTC.

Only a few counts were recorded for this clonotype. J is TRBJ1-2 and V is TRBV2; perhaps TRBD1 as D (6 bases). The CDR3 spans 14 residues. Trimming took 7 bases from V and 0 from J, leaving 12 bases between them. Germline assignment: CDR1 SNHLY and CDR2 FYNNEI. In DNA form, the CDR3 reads TGTGCCAGCACTGCGAGGGGGTCTAACTATGGCTACACCTTC. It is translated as CASTARGSNYGYTF. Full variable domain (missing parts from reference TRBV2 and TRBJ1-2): EPEVTQTPSHQVTQMGQEVILRCVPISNHLYFYWYRQILGQKVEFLVSFYNNEISEKSEIFDDQFSVERPDGSNFTLKIRSTKLEDSAMYFCASTARGSNYGYTFGSGTRLTVV.

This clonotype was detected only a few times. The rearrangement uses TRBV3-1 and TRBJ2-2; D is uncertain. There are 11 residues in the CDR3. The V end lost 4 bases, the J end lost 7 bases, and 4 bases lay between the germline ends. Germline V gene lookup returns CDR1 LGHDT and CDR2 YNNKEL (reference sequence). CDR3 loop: CASSRVGELFF. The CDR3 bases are TGTGCCAGCAGCCGTGTCGGGGAGCTGTTTTTT.

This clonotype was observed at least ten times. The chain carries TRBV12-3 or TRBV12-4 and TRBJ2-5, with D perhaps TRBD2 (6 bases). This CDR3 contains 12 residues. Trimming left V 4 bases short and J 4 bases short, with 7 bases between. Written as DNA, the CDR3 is TGTGCCAGCAGTTCCGGGGGAGAGACCCAGTACTTC. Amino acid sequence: CASSSGGETQYF.

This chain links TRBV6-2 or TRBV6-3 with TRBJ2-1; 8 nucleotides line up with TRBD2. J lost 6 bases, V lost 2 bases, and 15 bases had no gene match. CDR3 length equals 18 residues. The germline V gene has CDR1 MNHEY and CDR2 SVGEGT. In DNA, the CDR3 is TGTGCCAGCAGTTACGTTATACTACTAGCGGACATGTCCAATGAGCAGTTCTTC. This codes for CASSYVILLADMSNEQFF.

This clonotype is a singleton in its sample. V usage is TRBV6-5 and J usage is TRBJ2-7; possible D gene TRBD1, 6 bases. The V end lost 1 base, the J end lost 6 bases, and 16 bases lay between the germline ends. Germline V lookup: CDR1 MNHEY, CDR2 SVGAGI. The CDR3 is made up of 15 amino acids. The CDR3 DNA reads TGTGCCAGCAGTTACTACAGTACAGGGAACTCCGAGCAGTACTTC. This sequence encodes CASSYYSTGNSEQYF.

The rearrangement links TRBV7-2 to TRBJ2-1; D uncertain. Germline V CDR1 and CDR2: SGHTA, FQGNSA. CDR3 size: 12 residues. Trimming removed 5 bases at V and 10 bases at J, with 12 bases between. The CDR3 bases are TGTGCCAGCAGCCCTAAAGTGGTAGAGCAGTTCTTC. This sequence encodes CASSPKVVEQFF.

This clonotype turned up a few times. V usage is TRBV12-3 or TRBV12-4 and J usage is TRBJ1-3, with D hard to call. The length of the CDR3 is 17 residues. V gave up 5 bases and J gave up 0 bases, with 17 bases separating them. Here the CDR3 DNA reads TGTGCCAGCAGTCTCACTAACGGACCAGGCTCTGGAAACACCATATATTTT. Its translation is CASSLTNGPGSGNTIYF.

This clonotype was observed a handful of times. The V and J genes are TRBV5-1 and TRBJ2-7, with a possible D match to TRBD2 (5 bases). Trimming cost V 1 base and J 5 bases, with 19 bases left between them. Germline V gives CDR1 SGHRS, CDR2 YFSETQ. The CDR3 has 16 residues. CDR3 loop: CASSLLIPGRLDEQYF. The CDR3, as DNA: TGCGCCAGCAGCTTGCTTATACCGGGGAGATTGGACGAGCAGTACTTC.

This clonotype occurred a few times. CDR3 residues: CASSPGAYGDTQYF. CDR3 coding DNA: TGCGCCAGCAGCCCGGGGGCGTATGGAGATACGCAGTATTTT. The chain has TRBV4-3 and TRBJ2-3; tentatively, D is TRBD1 or TRBD2 (6 bases each). The germline CDR1 and CDR2 sequences are LGHNA and YSLEER. V gave up 4 bases and J gave up 5 bases, with 13 bases separating them. The CDR3 has 14 residues.

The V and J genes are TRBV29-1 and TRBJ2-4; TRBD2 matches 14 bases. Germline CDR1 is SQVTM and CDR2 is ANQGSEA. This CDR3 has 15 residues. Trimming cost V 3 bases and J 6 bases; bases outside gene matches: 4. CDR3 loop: CSVEGTSGSGNIQYF. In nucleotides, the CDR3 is TGCAGCGTTGAGGGGACTAGCGGGAGCGGAAACATTCAGTACTTC.

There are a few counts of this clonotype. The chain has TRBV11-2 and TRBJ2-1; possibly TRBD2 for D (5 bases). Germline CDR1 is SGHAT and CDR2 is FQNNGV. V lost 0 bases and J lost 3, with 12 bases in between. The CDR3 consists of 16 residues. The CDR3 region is CASSLDGREGYNEQFF. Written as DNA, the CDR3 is TGTGCCAGCAGCTTAGACGGGCGTGAGGGCTACAATGAGCAGTTCTTC.

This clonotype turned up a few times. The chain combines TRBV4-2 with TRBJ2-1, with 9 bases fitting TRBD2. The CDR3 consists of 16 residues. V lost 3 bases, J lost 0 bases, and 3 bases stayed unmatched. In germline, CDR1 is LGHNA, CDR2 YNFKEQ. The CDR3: CASSQRLADSYNEQFF. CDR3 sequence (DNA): TGTGCCAGCAGCCAGCGACTAGCGGACTCCTACAATGAGCAGTTCTTC.

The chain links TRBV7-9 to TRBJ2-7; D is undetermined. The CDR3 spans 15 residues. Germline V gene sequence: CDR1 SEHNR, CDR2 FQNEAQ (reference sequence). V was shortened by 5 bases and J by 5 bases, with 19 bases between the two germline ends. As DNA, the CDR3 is TGTGCCAGCAGCGCCGTTGCGGAGAAGCTCAACGAGCAGTACTTC. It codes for CASSAVAEKLNEQYF. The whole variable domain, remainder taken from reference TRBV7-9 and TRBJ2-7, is DTGVSQNPRHKITKRGQNVTFRCDPISEHNRLYWYRQTLGQGPEFLTYFQNEAQLEKSRLLSDRFSAERPKGSFSTLEIQRTEQGDSAMYLCASSAVAEKLNEQYFGPGTRLTVT.

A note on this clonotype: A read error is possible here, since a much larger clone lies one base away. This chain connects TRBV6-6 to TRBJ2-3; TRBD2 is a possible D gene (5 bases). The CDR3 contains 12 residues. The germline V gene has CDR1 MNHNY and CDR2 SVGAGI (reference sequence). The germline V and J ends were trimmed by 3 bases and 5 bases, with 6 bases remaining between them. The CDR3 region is CASSYEGDTQYF. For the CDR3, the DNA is TGTGCCAGCAGTTATGAGGGAGATACGCAGTATTTT.

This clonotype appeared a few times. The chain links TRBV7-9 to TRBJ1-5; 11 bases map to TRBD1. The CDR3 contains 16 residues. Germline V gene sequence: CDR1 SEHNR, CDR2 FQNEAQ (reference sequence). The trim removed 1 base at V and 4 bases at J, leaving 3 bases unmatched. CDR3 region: CASSLGTGGRNQPQHF. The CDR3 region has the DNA TGTGCCAGCAGCTTAGGGACAGGGGGCAGGAATCAGCCCCAGCATTTT.

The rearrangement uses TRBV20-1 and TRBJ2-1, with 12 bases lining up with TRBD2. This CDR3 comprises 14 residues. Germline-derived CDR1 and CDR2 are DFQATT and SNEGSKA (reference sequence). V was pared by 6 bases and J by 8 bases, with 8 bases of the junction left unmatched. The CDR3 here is CSAPGLAGFYEQFF. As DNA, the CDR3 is TGCAGTGCCCCCGGACTAGCGGGGTTTTATGAGCAGTTCTTC.

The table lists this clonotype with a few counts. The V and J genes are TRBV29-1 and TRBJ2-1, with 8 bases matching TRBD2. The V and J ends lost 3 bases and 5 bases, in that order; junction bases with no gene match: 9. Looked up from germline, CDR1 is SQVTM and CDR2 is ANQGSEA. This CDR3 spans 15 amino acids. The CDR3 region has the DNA TGCAGCGTTGAGGCGGGAGGACATGTTGACAATGAGCAGTTCTTC. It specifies CSVEAGGHVDNEQFF.

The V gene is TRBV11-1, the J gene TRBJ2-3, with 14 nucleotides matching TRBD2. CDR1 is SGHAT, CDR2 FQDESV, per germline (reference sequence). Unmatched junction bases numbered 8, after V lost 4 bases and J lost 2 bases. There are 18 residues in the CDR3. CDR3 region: CASSSTRTSGGPTDTQYF. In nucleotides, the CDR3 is TGTGCCAGCAGCTCGACTCGGACTAGCGGGGGGCCCACAGATACGCAGTATTTT.

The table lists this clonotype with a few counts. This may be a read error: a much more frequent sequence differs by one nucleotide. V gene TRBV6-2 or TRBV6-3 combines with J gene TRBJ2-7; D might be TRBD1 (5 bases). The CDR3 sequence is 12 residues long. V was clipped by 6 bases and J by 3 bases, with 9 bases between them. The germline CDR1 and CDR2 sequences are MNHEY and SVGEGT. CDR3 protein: CASSQDIYEQYF. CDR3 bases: TGTGCCAGCAGCCAGGACATCTACGAGCAGTACTTC.